This entry describes one TCR beta chain. The target of this receptor is not known. No base quality information exists; no much larger clone differs at one position. The data belong to a study of graft-versus-host responses after intestinal transplantation (dated by TCRdb to the early 2020s). Study-wide context: The transplants that recipients got were multivisceral, liver-intestinal, or isolated intestinal. Every recipient was given anti-thymocyte globulin induction, followed by approximately 3 years of maintenance tacrolimus and steroids. Graft-versus-host and host-versus-graft alloreactive T cell clones were tracked in the graft, circulation and bone marrow after intestinal transplantation using bulk TCR-beta CDR3 sequencing. To identify alloreactive clones, pre-transplant mixed lymphocyte reaction products were sequenced and compared with unstimulated pre-transplant donor and recipient T cells. The cohort enrolled some 24 intestinal transplant recipients, one of whom was a retransplant, and a few patients without pretransplant specimens were excluded. Donor T cell macrochimerism was defined as a peak of at least 4% donor T cells among recipient peripheral blood mononuclear cells. Rather than going through the commercial service, samples from a few later patients were sequenced in-house on an Illumina MiSeq and processed with MiXCR.

Paper-wide results and their limitations: Early after transplant, peak levels of circulating GvH clones were found to be associated with declines in HvG clones. GvH clones were detected in recipient bone marrow, and some appeared earlier in ileal mucosa or blood, consistent with an intestinal mucosal origin. High GvH to HvG T cell clonal ratios were observed in the allografts of patients with donor T cell macrochimerism. The conclusions were limited by the relatively low number and heterogeneity of the intestinal transplant patients.

In the paper's terms, the time point label means: cells obtained before transplantation from donor or recipient. CD3+CD4+ and CD3+CD8+ populations were FACS-sorted from unstimulated pre-transplant donor and recipient cells taken from spleen or lymph nodes. The method behind the library was the immunoSEQ multiplex PCR assay. For most patients, genomic DNA was isolated using the Qiagen DNeasy Blood and Tissue Kit and was shipped frozen to Adaptive Biotechnologies for TCR sequencing. Adaptive Biotechnologies carried out high-throughput TCR-beta CDR3 sequencing of genomic DNA for most patients. On the authors' methods: Adaptive's ImmunoSEQ software supplied the TCR sequencing data for roughly 17 patients, while MiXCR and VDJtools were used to process three other patients. CD4 versus CD8 sorting errors were corrected by removing sequences found in both subsets at a frequency ratio below 5:1. Because the origin of CDR3 nucleotide sequences shared between donor and recipient could not be assigned, those sequences were removed. To be classed as alloreactive, a clone needed at least 2-fold expansion over unstimulated cells and a minimum CFSE-low frequency of 0.002% (template counts) or 0.001% (read counts). Mappable clones were those detected in sequenced pre-transplant spleen, lymph node, or MLR CFSE-low populations of the donor or recipient. Cumulative frequency of alloreactive clones was calculated as a percentage of all sequences weighted by copy number. TCRdb limited this immuneACCESS table to in-frame rearrangements with V and J called. A share of clones is missing; checked studies link under half to unresolved V genes, and the rest is unexplained. D and trimming come from the DNA, and the V and J calls and clone size come from that table. Across this sample there are some 100,000 clones, with around 93% seen only once. The biggest ten clones account for about 0.062% of the sample.

CDR1 and CDR2, looked up from the germline V gene (reference sequence), are GTSNPN and SVGIG. Ends trimmed: V by 5 bases, J by 0 bases; bases unmatched to a gene: 1. The CDR3 has 12 amino acids, counting the end cysteine and phenylalanine. Solely the CDR3 DNA is kept, with 36 bases framed from the first base. This sequence was found in a human donor who was the organ donor for an intestinal transplant. The receptor chain draws on TRBV30 and TRBJ2-7; TRBD2 aligns with 7 central bases. Material: unstimulated CD8+ T cells sorted from spleen or lymph node cells, obtained before transplant. The CDR3 protein is CAWGGSSYEQYF. Here is the DNA: TGTGCCTGGGGCGGGAGCTCCTACGAGCAGTACTTC.